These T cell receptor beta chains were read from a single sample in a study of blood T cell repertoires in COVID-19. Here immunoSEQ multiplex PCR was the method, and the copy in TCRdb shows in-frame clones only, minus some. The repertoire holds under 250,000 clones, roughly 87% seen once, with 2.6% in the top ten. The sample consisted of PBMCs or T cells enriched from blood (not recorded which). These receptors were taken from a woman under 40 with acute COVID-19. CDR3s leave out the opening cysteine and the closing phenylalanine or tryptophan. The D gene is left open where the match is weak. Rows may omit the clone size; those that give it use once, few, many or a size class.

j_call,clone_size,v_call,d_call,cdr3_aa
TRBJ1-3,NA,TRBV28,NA,ASSLGGRSNTIY
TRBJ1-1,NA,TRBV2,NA,ASSQGTLGTEAF
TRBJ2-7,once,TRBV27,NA,ASKRGPLLHEQY
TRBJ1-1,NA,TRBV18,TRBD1,ASSQQGVWTEAF
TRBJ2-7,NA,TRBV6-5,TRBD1,ASRLAGQGYEQY
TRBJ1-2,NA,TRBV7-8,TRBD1,ASSLVRTGGRDDYGYT
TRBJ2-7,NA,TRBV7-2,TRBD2,ASSLSVAGGEAYEQY
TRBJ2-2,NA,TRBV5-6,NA,ASSPLQGPTGELF
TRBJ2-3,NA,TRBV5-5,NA,ASSPPNTGTITDTQY
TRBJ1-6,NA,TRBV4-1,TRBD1,ASSQDTGQGHSPLH
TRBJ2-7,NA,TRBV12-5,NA,ASGLGNYEQY
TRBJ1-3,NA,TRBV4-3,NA,ASSQESSTAGNTIY
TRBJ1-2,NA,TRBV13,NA,ASSEWTAHGYT
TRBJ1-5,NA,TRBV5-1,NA,ASSLEGGENNQPQH
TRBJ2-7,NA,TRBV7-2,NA,ASSLGRGLGSYEQY
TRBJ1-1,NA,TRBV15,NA,ATSSSWQGSF